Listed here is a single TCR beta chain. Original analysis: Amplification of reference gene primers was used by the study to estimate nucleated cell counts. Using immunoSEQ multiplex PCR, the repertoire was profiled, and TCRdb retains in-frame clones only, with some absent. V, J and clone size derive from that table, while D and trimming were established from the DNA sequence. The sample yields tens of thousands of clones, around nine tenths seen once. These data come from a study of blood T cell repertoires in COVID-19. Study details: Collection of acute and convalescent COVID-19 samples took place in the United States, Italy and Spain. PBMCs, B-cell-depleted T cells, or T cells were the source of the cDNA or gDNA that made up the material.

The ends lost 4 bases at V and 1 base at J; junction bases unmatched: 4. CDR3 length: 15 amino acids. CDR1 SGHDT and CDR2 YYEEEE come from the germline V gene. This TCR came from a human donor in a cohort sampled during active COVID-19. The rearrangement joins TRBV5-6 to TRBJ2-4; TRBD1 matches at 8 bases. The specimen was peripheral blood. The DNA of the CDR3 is TGTGCCAGCAGCGCCACAGGGGGTGCCAAAAACATTCAGTACTTC. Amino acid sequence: CASSATGGAKNIQYF. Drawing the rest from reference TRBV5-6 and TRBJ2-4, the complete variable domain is DAGVTQSPTHLIKTRGQQVTLRCSPKSGHDTVSWYQQALGQGPQFIFQYYEEEERQRGNFPDRFSGHQFPNYSSELNVNALLLGDSALYLCASSATGGAKNIQYFGAGTRLSVL.